This passage covers 7 T cell receptor beta chains from one sample sequenced in a study of blood T cell repertoires in COVID-19. The protocol was immunoSEQ multiplex PCR, while the TCRdb copy is restricted to in-frame clones and leaves out a portion. The sample has about 80,000 clones, approximately 85% seen once; the top ten hold roughly 9.3%. Sequencing was done on a sample of peripheral blood. The source of these receptors is a man aged 50 to 59 with COVID-19, enrolled during active disease.

The table lists this clone with a few counts. The chain combines TRBV29-1 with TRBJ2-7, with TRBD1 matching over 10 bases. V shed 3 bases and J 5 bases; nucleotides not matched to a gene: 4. Germline CDR1 and CDR2: SQVTM and ANQGSEA. The CDR3 loop spans 13 amino acids. The CDR3 is CSVEGQGSNEQYF. The DNA of the CDR3 is TGCAGCGTTGAGGGACAGGGGTCTAACGAGCAGTACTTC.

This chain uses TRBV28 with TRBJ2-1; tentative D call: TRBD1 (6 bases). The CDR3 has 14 residues. V was pared by 8 bases and J by 1 base, with 12 bases between. Per germline, CDR1 MDHEN and CDR2 SYDVKM. The CDR3 spells CASANGQSYNEQFF. The CDR3 DNA is TGTGCCAGCGCCAATGGACAGTCCTACAATGAGCAGTTCTTC.

The rearrangement uses TRBV28 and TRBJ2-1; 8 bases fit TRBD2. Per the germline V gene, CDR1 is MDHEN and CDR2 is SYDVKM. The CDR3 is made up of 14 amino acids. V trimming: 7 bases; J trimming: 7 bases; junction bases outside the gene matches: 9. DNA for the CDR3: TGTGCCAGCAAGCCGGGGGGGAGTAAAAATGAGCAGTTCTTC. This sequence encodes CASKPGGSKNEQFF.

The CDR3 is CATRQGLSQFF. DNA for the CDR3: TGTGCCACACGACAGGGACTGTCGCAGTTCTTC. V and J are TRBV10-3 and TRBJ2-1; tentative D call: TRBD1 (7 bases). Germline V gene lookup returns CDR1 ENHRY and CDR2 SYGVKD. This CDR3 has 11 residues. The V end lost 10 bases, the J end lost 12 bases, and 16 bases lay between the germline ends.

This clone showed up just a few times. The chain combines TRBV7-6 with TRBJ1-1; a weak D match, TRBD1 (6 bases). V was clipped by 5 bases and J by 3 bases, with 10 bases between them. The germline gives CDR1 SGHVS, CDR2 FNYEAQ. This CDR3 contains 13 residues. The CDR3 sequence is CASSQGPDTEAFF. CDR3 DNA: TGTGCCAGCAGCCAGGGGCCGGACACTGAAGCTTTCTTT.

The CDR3 bases are TGCGCCAGCAGTCAATCGCCCCCAGACTCCTATAATTCACCCCTCCACTTT. Translation gives CASSQSPPDSYNSPLHF. This rearrangement joins TRBV23-1 to TRBJ1-6; D unclear. TRBV23-1 is designated an ORF whose function remains uncertain. The CDR3 is made up of 17 amino acids. Trimming pared 0 bases from V and 0 bases from J, leaving 9 bases between.

The CDR3 DNA reads TGTGCCAGCAGCTTAGGGGCTAGTAGCGGGAGTTACAATGAGCAGTTCTTC. Translating gives CASSLGASSGSYNEQFF. The chain recombines TRBV13 with TRBJ2-1; 9 bases fit TRBD2. This CDR3 spans 17 amino acids. V lost 0 bases to trimming and J lost 4 bases; unmatched junction nucleotides: 7. The V gene's germline CDR1 is PRHDT and CDR2 FYEKMQ (reference sequence).